This section outlines one T cell receptor (beta chain) sequence together with its context. This sample stems from a study of blood T cell repertoires in COVID-19. This table comes from immunoSEQ multiplex PCR, and its TCRdb copy is limited to in-frame clones, with some not included. The data hold some 140,000 clones, with approximately 90% observed a single time. There are 15 residues in the CDR3. The V gene lost 2 bases and the J gene lost 4 bases, with 13 bases spanning the gap. Per the germline V gene, CDR1 is MGHDK and CDR2 is SYGVNS. The V gene is TRBV25-1, the J gene TRBJ2-3, with D maybe TRBD1 (5 bases). This TCR came from a man between 45 and 60 years old with active or convalescent COVID-19. Sequencing was done on a sample of peripheral blood. The CDR3 coding sequence is TGTGCCAGCAGTGAAAGGGATGCAGGGTCAGATACGCAGTATTTT. Encoded protein: CASSERDAGSDTQYF.